This T cell receptor beta chain derives from a study of blood T cell repertoires in COVID-19. The overall study: Collection of acute and convalescent COVID-19 samples took place in the United States, Italy and Spain.

In the authors' methods: The assay estimated nucleated cells by amplifying reference gene primers. Libraries were prepared by immunoSEQ multiplex PCR; TCRdb keeps only in-frame clonotypes and omits some of them. That table supplies the V and J calls and clone size; D and trimming were determined from the DNA. The table records approximately 150,000 clones, roughly 84% of them present only once. Each participant's cohort was designated according to participant-reported clinical history. Two negative PCRs, clearance, or symptom resolution characterized the recovered Cohort 3 donors. The junction had 5 bases not matched to a gene; V was cut back by 1 base and J by 7 bases. The CDR3 has 16 amino acids. In germline, CDR1 is SNHLY, CDR2 FYNNEI. This clone was found once.

The chain has TRBV2 and TRBJ2-1; 12 bases fit TRBD2. The sequencing input was PBMCs or T cells enriched from blood (not recorded which). The receptor comes from a man in his 60s who had recovered from COVID-19. The CDR3 DNA reads TGTGCCAGCAGTGAAGGACTAGCGGGAGTAGGGAATGAGCAGTTCTTC. It codes for CASSEGLAGVGNEQFF.